Sequencing of this T cell receptor beta chain was carried out in a study of cytomegalovirus exposure and HLA in healthy donors. The study, taken as a whole, reports: There was a cluster of highly shared sequence variants that was likely a sequencing artifact.

Looked up from germline, CDR1 is MNHNS and CDR2 is SASEGT. The CDR3 sequence is 12 residues long. Amplification used 60 Vbeta primers and 13 Jbeta primers. Produced via immunoSEQ multiplex PCR; TCRdb's table is partial and in-frame only. The sample has under 200,000 clones; over 60% are singletons. Concerning this clone: Its specificity is not known. At one boundary the junction diverges from the germline segment, which might be a read error.

The rearrangement uses TRBV6-1 and TRBJ1-1; D may be TRBD1 (6 bases). The source material was PBMCs. This sequence originates from a female donor in good health and CMV-seronegative. The CDR3 is CASSEALRGGGF. The DNA for the CDR3 is TGTGCCAGCAGTGAAGCGCTTCGGGGAGGGGGTTTT.